Listed below are T cell receptor beta chains from one sample, sequenced in a study of cytomegalovirus exposure and HLA in healthy donors. Clones were sequenced by immunoSEQ multiplex PCR, and TCRdb holds only the in-frame ones, with some missing. Here the sample spans more than 80,000 clones, 88% being singletons. Material for sequencing was PBMCs. Receptor source: a woman in her late teens or twenties in good health and CMV-seropositive. CDR3s include the opening cysteine and the closing phenylalanine or tryptophan. The order of the fields is CDR3 protein, CDR3 DNA, V gene, clone size, J gene, D gene. A D gene is named only where the DNA matches it firmly. Size is stated for part of the rows, as once, few or many counts, or as a class when the clone is expanded.

CDR3aa: CASSSSGVGTQYF
CDR3nt: TGTGCCAGCAGCTCCAGCGGGGTCGGGACCCAGTACTTC
v_gene: TRBV7-6
abundance: -
j_gene: TRBJ2-5
d_gene: TRBD2

CDR3aa: CASSPTPNTGELFF
CDR3nt: TGTGCCAGCAGCCCGACTCCGAACACCGGGGAGCTGTTTTTT
v_gene: TRBV11-2
abundance: -
j_gene: TRBJ2-2
d_gene: -

CDR3aa: CASSPSVRKSGDEKLFF
CDR3nt: TGTGCCAGCAGTCCTTCCGTTAGGAAATCGGGAGATGAAAAACTGTTTTTT
v_gene: TRBV27
abundance: -
j_gene: TRBJ1-4
d_gene: -

CDR3aa: CASSVARGQAYTDTQYF
CDR3nt: TGTGCCAGCAGCGTAGCCCGGGGACAGGCTTACACAGATACGCAGTATTTT
v_gene: TRBV9
abundance: -
j_gene: TRBJ2-3
d_gene: TRBD1

CDR3aa: CASSPYQVPNSPLHF
CDR3nt: TGTGCCAGCAGCCCGTACCAGGTCCCAAATTCACCCCTCCACTTT
v_gene: TRBV5-6
abundance: few
j_gene: TRBJ1-6
d_gene: -

CDR3aa: CASSPGTRSRTDTQYF
CDR3nt: TGTGCCAGCAGTCCCGGGACTCGATCTCGCACAGATACGCAGTATTTT
v_gene: TRBV7-8
abundance: -
j_gene: TRBJ2-3
d_gene: -

CDR3aa: CASSFRTGSYEQYF
CDR3nt: TGTGCCAGCAGTTTTCGGACAGGGAGCTACGAGCAGTACTTC
v_gene: TRBV28
abundance: once
j_gene: TRBJ2-7
d_gene: TRBD1

CDR3aa: CASSQHRENSPLHF
CDR3nt: TGCGCCAGCAGCCAACACAGGGAAAATTCACCCCTCCACTTT
v_gene: TRBV4-3
abundance: -
j_gene: TRBJ1-6
d_gene: -

CDR3aa: CASSQSMVQGAEAFF
CDR3nt: TGTGCCAGCAGCCAATCGATGGTCCAGGGGGCTGAAGCTTTCTTT
v_gene: TRBV16
abundance: -
j_gene: TRBJ1-1
d_gene: TRBD1

CDR3aa: CASSIGQAHSPLHF
CDR3nt: TGTGCCAGCAGTATCGGCCAGGCTCATTCACCCCTCCACTTT
v_gene: TRBV6-5
abundance: -
j_gene: TRBJ1-6
d_gene: -

CDR3aa: CASSRGGSGANVLTF
CDR3nt: TGTGCCAGCAGTCGTGGGGGGTCCGGGGCCAACGTCCTGACTTTC
v_gene: TRBV9
abundance: -
j_gene: TRBJ2-6
d_gene: -

CDR3aa: CASSLVFRALGGEKLFF
CDR3nt: TGTGCCAGCAGCTTAGTGTTCCGGGCATTAGGGGGTGAAAAACTGTTTTTT
v_gene: TRBV7-9
abundance: -
j_gene: TRBJ1-4
d_gene: -

CDR3aa: CASSHPGRTGNEKLFF
CDR3nt: TGCGCCAGCAGCCACCCAGGCAGGACAGGGAATGAAAAACTGTTTTTT
v_gene: TRBV4-1
abundance: -
j_gene: TRBJ1-4
d_gene: TRBD1

CDR3aa: CASSLYRGYEQYF
CDR3nt: TGTGCCAGCAGCTTGTACAGGGGCTACGAGCAGTACTTC
v_gene: TRBV5-4
abundance: -
j_gene: TRBJ2-7
d_gene: TRBD1

CDR3aa: CASSQGIGDRDWNQPQHF
CDR3nt: TGCGCCAGCAGCCAAGGAATTGGGGACAGGGATTGGAATCAGCCCCAGCATTTT
v_gene: TRBV4-1
abundance: -
j_gene: TRBJ1-5
d_gene: TRBD1

CDR3aa: CATSRDPEADYGYTF
CDR3nt: TGTGCCACCAGCAGAGATCCCGAGGCTGACTATGGCTACACCTTC
v_gene: TRBV15
abundance: -
j_gene: TRBJ1-2
d_gene: -

CDR3aa: CASSDTSGSSYNEQFF
CDR3nt: TGTGCCAGCAGTGACACTAGCGGAAGCTCCTACAATGAGCAGTTCTTC
v_gene: TRBV6-4
abundance: few
j_gene: TRBJ2-1
d_gene: TRBD2

CDR3aa: CASSLTTGSLNTIYF
CDR3nt: TGTGCCAGCAGCCTCACGACAGGGAGTCTAAACACCATATATTTT
v_gene: TRBV6-5
abundance: once
j_gene: TRBJ1-3
d_gene: TRBD1

CDR3aa: CASSLISDSSDYTF
CDR3nt: TGTGCCAGCAGCCTAATTTCTGACAGTAGTGACTACACCTTC
v_gene: TRBV9
abundance: -
j_gene: TRBJ1-2
d_gene: -

CDR3aa: CASIAGYMNTEAFF
CDR3nt: TGTGCCAGCATAGCTGGGTACATGAACACTGAAGCTTTCTTT
v_gene: TRBV2
abundance: few
j_gene: TRBJ1-1
d_gene: -

CDR3aa: CASSDESGGPDTQYF
CDR3nt: TGTGCCAGCAGTGACGAGTCAGGTGGGCCAGATACGCAGTATTTT
v_gene: TRBV6-4
abundance: -
j_gene: TRBJ2-3
d_gene: -

CDR3aa: CASSQDRGVPGYGYTF
CDR3nt: TGCGCCAGCAGCCAAGATAGGGGCGTACCGGGCTATGGCTACACCTTC
v_gene: TRBV4-1
abundance: -
j_gene: TRBJ1-2
d_gene: -

CDR3aa: CASKGGTGGEETQYF
CDR3nt: TGTGCCAGCAAAGGCGGTACAGGGGGCGAAGAGACCCAGTACTTC
v_gene: TRBV25-1
abundance: -
j_gene: TRBJ2-5
d_gene: TRBD1

CDR3aa: CASTDRGYEQYF
CDR3nt: TGTGCCAGTACAGACAGGGGCTACGAGCAGTACTTC
v_gene: TRBV28
abundance: -
j_gene: TRBJ2-7
d_gene: TRBD1

CDR3aa: CASLRGQGQYEQYF
CDR3nt: TGTGCCAGCCTACGGGGACAGGGACAATACGAGCAGTACTTC
v_gene: TRBV2
abundance: -
j_gene: TRBJ2-7
d_gene: TRBD1

CDR3aa: CASSLRTVNTEAFF
CDR3nt: TGTGCCAGCAGTTTAAGGACAGTGAACACTGAAGCTTTCTTT
v_gene: TRBV28
abundance: -
j_gene: TRBJ1-1
d_gene: -

CDR3aa: CASSPGQGGSYEQYF
CDR3nt: TGTGCCAGCAGCCCGGGACAGGGCGGCTCCTACGAGCAGTACTTC
v_gene: TRBV11-2
abundance: -
j_gene: TRBJ2-7
d_gene: TRBD1

CDR3aa: CASINQGAHEQFF
CDR3nt: TGTGCCAGTATTAACCAGGGGGCGCATGAGCAGTTCTTC
v_gene: TRBV19
abundance: few
j_gene: TRBJ2-1
d_gene: TRBD1

CDR3aa: CASSLSWGGSNEQYF
CDR3nt: TGTGCCAGCAGTTTAAGCTGGGGGGGAAGTAACGAGCAGTACTTC
v_gene: TRBV28
abundance: -
j_gene: TRBJ2-7
d_gene: TRBD2

CDR3aa: CASSLGTGFPTGELFF
CDR3nt: TGTGCCAGCAGCCTTGGGACAGGGTTTCCCACCGGGGAGCTGTTTTTT
v_gene: TRBV5-4
abundance: -
j_gene: TRBJ2-2
d_gene: TRBD1

CDR3aa: CASSWRTGGSEAFF
CDR3nt: TGTGCCAGCAGTTGGCGGACAGGGGGGTCTGAAGCTTTCTTT
v_gene: TRBV6-5
abundance: -
j_gene: TRBJ1-1
d_gene: TRBD1

CDR3aa: CATSIADTEAFF
CDR3nt: TGTGCCACCAGCATAGCCGACACTGAAGCTTTCTTT
v_gene: TRBV15
abundance: -
j_gene: TRBJ1-1
d_gene: -

CDR3aa: CASSLASLRDRGHEQYF
CDR3nt: TGTGCCAGCAGCTTAGCGTCTCTCAGGGACAGGGGCCACGAGCAGTACTTC
v_gene: TRBV7-2
abundance: -
j_gene: TRBJ2-7
d_gene: TRBD1

CDR3aa: CSALSDYGYTF
CDR3nt: TGCAGTGCCCTGAGCGACTATGGCTACACCTTC
v_gene: TRBV20-1
abundance: -
j_gene: TRBJ1-2
d_gene: -

CDR3aa: CATSRETSGIDEQFF
CDR3nt: TGTGCCACCAGCAGAGAAACTAGCGGGATAGATGAGCAGTTCTTC
v_gene: TRBV15
abundance: -
j_gene: TRBJ2-1
d_gene: TRBD2

CDR3aa: CASSPSGGRAGTQYF
CDR3nt: TGTGCCAGCAGCCCTAGCGGGGGGCGGGCGGGGACCCAGTACTTC
v_gene: TRBV5-4
abundance: -
j_gene: TRBJ2-5
d_gene: TRBD2

CDR3aa: CASSQSTGQVYGYTF
CDR3nt: TGCGCCAGCAGCCAATCCACGGGACAGGTCTATGGCTACACCTTC
v_gene: TRBV4-1
abundance: -
j_gene: TRBJ1-2
d_gene: TRBD1

CDR3aa: CASSLGDRGKDGYTF
CDR3nt: TGTGCCAGCAGCTTAGGGGACAGGGGTAAGGATGGCTACACCTTC
v_gene: TRBV7-9
abundance: -
j_gene: TRBJ1-2
d_gene: TRBD1

CDR3aa: CATTPRNRGWSGNTIYF
CDR3nt: TGTGCCACTACCCCGAGGAACAGGGGTTGGTCTGGAAACACCATATATTTT
v_gene: TRBV15
abundance: -
j_gene: TRBJ1-3
d_gene: TRBD1

CDR3aa: CASSETGVGADTQYF
CDR3nt: TGTGCCAGCAGCGAGACAGGGGTCGGGGCAGATACGCAGTATTTT
v_gene: TRBV2
abundance: -
j_gene: TRBJ2-3
d_gene: TRBD1

CDR3aa: CAIGATWENTIYF
CDR3nt: TGTGCCATCGGGGCAACGTGGGAAAACACCATATATTTT
v_gene: TRBV10-3
abundance: -
j_gene: TRBJ1-3
d_gene: -

CDR3aa: CASGTEDREDGYTF
CDR3nt: TGTGCCAGCGGGACCGAGGACAGGGAGGATGGCTACACCTTC
v_gene: TRBV28
abundance: many
j_gene: TRBJ1-2
d_gene: TRBD1

CDR3aa: CATALQPKNEKLFF
CDR3nt: TGTGCCACCGCCCTACAGCCCAAAAATGAAAAACTGTTTTTT
v_gene: TRBV27
abundance: once
j_gene: TRBJ1-4
d_gene: -

CDR3aa: CASSPASGGVTDTQYF
CDR3nt: TGCGCCAGCAGCCCCGCGAGCGGGGGGGTCACAGATACGCAGTATTTT
v_gene: TRBV4-3
abundance: -
j_gene: TRBJ2-3
d_gene: TRBD2

CDR3aa: CASSALAGGNTGELFF
CDR3nt: TGTGCCAGCAGCGCCCTAGCGGGGGGCAACACCGGGGAGCTGTTTTTT
v_gene: TRBV27
abundance: -
j_gene: TRBJ2-2
d_gene: TRBD2

CDR3aa: CASSPGGGGELFF
CDR3nt: TGTGCCAGCAGCCCGGGGGGAGGCGGGGAGCTGTTTTTT
v_gene: TRBV6-1
abundance: -
j_gene: TRBJ2-2
d_gene: TRBD2

CDR3aa: CASSERQGDTEAFF
CDR3nt: TGTGCCAGCAGTGAACGACAGGGAGACACTGAAGCTTTCTTT
v_gene: TRBV6-1
abundance: -
j_gene: TRBJ1-1
d_gene: TRBD1

CDR3aa: CASSLTGLNQETQYF
CDR3nt: TGTGCCAGCAGTTTGACAGGGCTGAACCAAGAGACCCAGTACTTC
v_gene: TRBV28
abundance: -
j_gene: TRBJ2-5
d_gene: TRBD1

CDR3aa: CASSLAGGTNTEAFF
CDR3nt: TGCGCCAGCAGCTTGGCCGGGGGAACGAACACTGAAGCTTTCTTT
v_gene: TRBV5-1
abundance: few
j_gene: TRBJ1-1
d_gene: -

CDR3aa: CASSSSGSYQETQYF
CDR3nt: TGTGCCAGCAGTTCTAGCGGGAGCTACCAAGAGACCCAGTACTTC
v_gene: TRBV27
abundance: -
j_gene: TRBJ2-5
d_gene: TRBD2

CDR3aa: CASSKGGPTGGQETQYF
CDR3nt: TGTGCCAGCAGCAAAGGAGGCCCGACAGGGGGACAAGAGACCCAGTACTTC
v_gene: TRBV21-1
abundance: -
j_gene: TRBJ2-5
d_gene: -

CDR3aa: CASSPVGGVSTDTQYF
CDR3nt: TGTGCCAGCAGCCCGGTGGGGGGAGTTAGCACAGATACGCAGTATTTT
v_gene: TRBV9
abundance: -
j_gene: TRBJ2-3
d_gene: -

CDR3aa: CASSSERDYQETQYF
CDR3nt: TGTGCCAGCAGTTCGGAGCGGGACTACCAAGAGACCCAGTACTTC
v_gene: TRBV28
abundance: -
j_gene: TRBJ2-5
d_gene: TRBD2

CDR3aa: CASTRQSYTEAFF
CDR3nt: TGTGCCAGCACCCGTCAGTCCTACACTGAAGCTTTCTTT
v_gene: TRBV13
abundance: -
j_gene: TRBJ1-1
d_gene: -

CDR3aa: CASSAGTAYGYTF
CDR3nt: TGTGCCAGCAGTGCCGGGACAGCGTATGGCTACACCTTC
v_gene: TRBV28
abundance: -
j_gene: TRBJ1-2
d_gene: TRBD1

CDR3aa: CASYDRLGDGYTF
CDR3nt: TGTGCCAGTTATGACAGGTTAGGGGATGGCTACACCTTC
v_gene: TRBV19
abundance: -
j_gene: TRBJ1-2
d_gene: -

CDR3aa: CATSRDAREGNYGYTF
CDR3nt: TGTGCCACCAGCAGAGATGCGCGGGAAGGGAACTATGGCTACACCTTC
v_gene: TRBV15
abundance: -
j_gene: TRBJ1-2
d_gene: -

CDR3aa: CASSPGLGFGETQYF
CDR3nt: TGTGCCAGCAGTCCGGGACTGGGTTTTGGGGAGACCCAGTACTTC
v_gene: TRBV6-5
abundance: -
j_gene: TRBJ2-5
d_gene: -

CDR3aa: CASSLDPAGVETQYF
CDR3nt: TGTGCCAGCAGCTTAGATCCAGCGGGGGTCGAGACCCAGTACTTC
v_gene: TRBV11-2
abundance: -
j_gene: TRBJ2-5
d_gene: TRBD2

CDR3aa: CASSGTGANVEKLFF
CDR3nt: TGTGCCAGCAGCGGGACAGGTGCCAACGTTGAAAAACTGTTTTTT
v_gene: TRBV9
abundance: -
j_gene: TRBJ1-4
d_gene: TRBD1